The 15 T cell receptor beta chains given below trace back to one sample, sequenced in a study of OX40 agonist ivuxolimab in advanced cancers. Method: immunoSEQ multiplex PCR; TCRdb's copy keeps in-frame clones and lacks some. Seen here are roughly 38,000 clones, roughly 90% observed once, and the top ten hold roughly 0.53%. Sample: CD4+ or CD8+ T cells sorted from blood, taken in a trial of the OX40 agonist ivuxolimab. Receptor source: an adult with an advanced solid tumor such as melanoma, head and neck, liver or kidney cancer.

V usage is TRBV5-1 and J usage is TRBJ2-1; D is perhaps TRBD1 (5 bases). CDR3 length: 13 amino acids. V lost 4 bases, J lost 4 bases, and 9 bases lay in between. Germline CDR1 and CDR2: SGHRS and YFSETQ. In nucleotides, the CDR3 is TGCGCCAGCAGCCCCCAGGGATACAATGAGCAGTTCTTC. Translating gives CASSPQGYNEQFF.

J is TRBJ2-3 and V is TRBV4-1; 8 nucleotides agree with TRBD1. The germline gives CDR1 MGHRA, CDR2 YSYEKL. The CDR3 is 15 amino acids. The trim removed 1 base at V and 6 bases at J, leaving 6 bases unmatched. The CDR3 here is CASSQGRGLLDTQYF. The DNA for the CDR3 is TGCGCCAGCAGCCAAGGCAGGGGGCTTTTGGATACGCAGTATTTT.

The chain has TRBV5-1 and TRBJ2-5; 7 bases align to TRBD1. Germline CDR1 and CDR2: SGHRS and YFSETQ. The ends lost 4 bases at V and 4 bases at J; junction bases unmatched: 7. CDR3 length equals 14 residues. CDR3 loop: CASSVRQGRETQYF. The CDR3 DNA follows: TGCGCCAGCAGCGTTCGACAGGGTCGAGAGACCCAGTACTTC. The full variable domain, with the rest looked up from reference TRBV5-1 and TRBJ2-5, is KAGVTQTPRYLIKTRGQQVTLSCSPISGHRSVSWYQQTPGQGLQFLFEYFSETQRNKGNFPGRFSGRQFSNSRSEMNVSTLELGDSALYLCASSVRQGRETQYFGPGTRLLVL.

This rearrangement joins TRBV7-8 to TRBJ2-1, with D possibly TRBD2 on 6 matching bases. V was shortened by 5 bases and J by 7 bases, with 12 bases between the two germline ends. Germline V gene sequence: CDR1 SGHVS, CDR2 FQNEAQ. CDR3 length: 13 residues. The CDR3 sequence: CASSRDRGNEQFF. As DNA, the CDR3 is TGTGCCAGCAGCCGAGATCGGGGGAATGAGCAGTTCTTC.

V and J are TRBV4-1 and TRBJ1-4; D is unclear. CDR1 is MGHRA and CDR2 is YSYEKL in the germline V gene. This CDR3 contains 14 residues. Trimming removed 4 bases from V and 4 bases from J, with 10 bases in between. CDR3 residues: CASSRNDNNEKLFF. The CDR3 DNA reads TGCGCCAGCAGCCGAAATGATAATAATGAAAAACTGTTTTTT.

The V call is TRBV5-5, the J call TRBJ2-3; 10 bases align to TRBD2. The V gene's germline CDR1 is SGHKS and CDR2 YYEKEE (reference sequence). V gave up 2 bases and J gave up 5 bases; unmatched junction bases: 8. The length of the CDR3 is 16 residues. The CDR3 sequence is CASSFLVAGGRDTQYF. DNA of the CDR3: TGTGCCAGCAGCTTTTTAGTAGCGGGGGGACGAGATACGCAGTATTTT.

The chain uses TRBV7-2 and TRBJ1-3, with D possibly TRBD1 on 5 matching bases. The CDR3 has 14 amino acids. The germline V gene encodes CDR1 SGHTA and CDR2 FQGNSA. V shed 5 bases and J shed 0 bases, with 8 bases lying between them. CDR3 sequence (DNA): TGTGCCAGCAGCCAAGGGACCTCTGGAAACACCATATATTTT. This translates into CASSQGTSGNTIYF.

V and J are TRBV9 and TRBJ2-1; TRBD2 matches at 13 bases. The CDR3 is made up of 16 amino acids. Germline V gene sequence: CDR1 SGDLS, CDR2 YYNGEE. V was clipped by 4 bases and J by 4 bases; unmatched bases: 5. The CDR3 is CASSPRGLAGYNEQFF. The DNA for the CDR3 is TGTGCCAGCAGCCCTCGGGGACTAGCGGGGTACAATGAGCAGTTCTTC.

CDR3 sequence reads: CASSDPVQIQETQYF. CDR3 DNA sequence: TGTGCCAGCAGCGACCCCGTACAGATCCAAGAGACCCAGTACTTC. The chain is built from TRBV6-1 and TRBJ2-5, with unresolved D. The CDR3 length is 15 residues. Trimming shortened V by 6 bases and J by 1 base, and 15 bases separated the two germline ends. In germline, CDR1 is MNHNS, CDR2 SASEGT.

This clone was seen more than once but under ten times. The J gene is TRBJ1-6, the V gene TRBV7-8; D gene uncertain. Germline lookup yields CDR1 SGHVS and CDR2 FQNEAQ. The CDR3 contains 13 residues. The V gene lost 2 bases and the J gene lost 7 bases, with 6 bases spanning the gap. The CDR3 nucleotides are TGTGCCAGCAGCTTAAATGCCAATTCACCCCTCCACTTT. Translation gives CASSLNANSPLHF.

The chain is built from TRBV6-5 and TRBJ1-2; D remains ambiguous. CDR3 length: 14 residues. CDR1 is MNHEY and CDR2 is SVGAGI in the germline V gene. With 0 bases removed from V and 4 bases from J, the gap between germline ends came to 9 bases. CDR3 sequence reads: CASSYSRGGYGYTF. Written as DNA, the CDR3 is TGTGCCAGCAGTTACTCGAGAGGAGGCTATGGCTACACCTTC.

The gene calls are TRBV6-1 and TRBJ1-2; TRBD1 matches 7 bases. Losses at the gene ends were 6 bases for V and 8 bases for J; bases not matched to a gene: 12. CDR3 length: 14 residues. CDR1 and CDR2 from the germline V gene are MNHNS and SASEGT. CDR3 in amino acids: CASSRDSPAGGYTF. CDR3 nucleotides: TGTGCCAGCAGCCGGGACAGTCCCGCCGGAGGCTACACCTTC.

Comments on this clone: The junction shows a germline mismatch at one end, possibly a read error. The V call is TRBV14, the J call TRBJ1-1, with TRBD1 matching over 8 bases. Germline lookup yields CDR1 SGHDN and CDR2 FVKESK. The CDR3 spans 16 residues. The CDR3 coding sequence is TGTGCCAACAGCCAGGATATGACAGGGGTGAACACTGAAGCTTTCTTT. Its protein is CANSQDMTGVNTEAFF.

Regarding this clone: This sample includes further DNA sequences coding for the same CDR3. CDR3 residues: CASSLEGSGNTIYF. The CDR3 DNA reads TGCGCCAGCAGCTTGGAAGGGTCCGGAAACACCATATATTTT. V usage is TRBV5-1 and J usage is TRBJ1-3; no clear D gene. Trimming removed 0 bases from V and 4 bases from J, with 8 bases in between. Germline V CDR1 and CDR2: SGHRS, YFSETQ. CDR3 size: 14 residues.

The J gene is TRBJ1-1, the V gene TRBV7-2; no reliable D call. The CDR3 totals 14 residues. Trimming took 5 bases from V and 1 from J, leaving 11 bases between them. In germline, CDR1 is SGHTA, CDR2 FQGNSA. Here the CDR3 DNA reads TGTGCCAGCAGCCTCCTCGGGCCGAACACTGAAGCTTTCTTT. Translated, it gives CASSLLGPNTEAFF. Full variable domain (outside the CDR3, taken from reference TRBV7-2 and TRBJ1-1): GAGVSQSPSNKVTEKGKDVELRCDPISGHTALYWYRQSLGQGLEFLIYFQGNSAPDKSGLPSDRFSAERTGGSVSTLTIQRTQQEDSAVYLCASSLLGPNTEAFFGQGTRLTVV.